A single sample is the source of the 17 T cell receptor beta chains below, sequenced in a study of T-cell reconstitution after alpha-beta-depleted transplantation in children (TCRdb year 2016). Per the publication, the treatment or condition label means: allogeneic hematopoietic cell transplantation with graft depleted of TCRalphabeta T cells and CD19 B cells. The library was produced with PCR. The data were produced on an Illumina HiSeq 2500. To normalize quantification of the TCRbeta repertoire, the TCR libraries were built with molecular barcoding that relied on unique molecular identifiers. TCRdb reanalyzed the raw reads on its own, using fastp at Q25 for trimming and MiXCR for clone calling, and kept in-frame beta chains. Entries are consolidated by CDR3 protein sequence, retaining the most common genes and DNA. The table for this sample lists under 300,000 distinct CDR3 sequences; around 10% of them were counted only once. Jointly, the top ten make up 23% of the sample.

This specimen consisted of peripheral blood, obtained 180 days after TCRalphabeta/CD19-depleted stem cell transplant. The receptor set was obtained from a male patient between 2 and 10 years old who had a stem cell transplant for chronic granulomatous disease, so the T cells may come from the graft donor.

This clonotype was seen repeatedly, ten times or more. V gene TRBV7-2 combines with J gene TRBJ2-1; 7 bases align to TRBD2. Trimming took 5 bases from V and 5 from J; bases not matched to a gene: 12. This CDR3 has 16 residues. Germline V CDR1 and CDR2: SGHTA, FQGNSA. CDR3 region: CASSHWAGVGNNEQFF. The CDR3, as DNA: TGTGCCAGCAGCCACTGGGCGGGAGTAGGAAACAATGAGCAGTTCTTC.

This clonotype showed up many times. The chain recombines TRBV10-3 with TRBJ1-5; 7 bases are shared with TRBD1. Germline V gives CDR1 ENHRY, CDR2 SYGVKD. J gave up 5 bases and V 10 bases, and 8 bases lay outside the gene matches. The length of the CDR3 is 13 residues. Here the CDR3 reads CATRQGRYQPQHF. DNA for the CDR3: TGTGCCACCAGACAGGGTCGGTATCAGCCCCAGCATTTT.

This clonotype appeared many times. The chain uses TRBV12-3 or TRBV12-4 and TRBJ2-2; 8 bases fit TRBD2. The CDR3 is 18 amino acids. Unmatched junction bases numbered 12, after V lost 6 bases and J lost 0 bases. In nucleotides, the CDR3 is TGTGCCAGCAGGCGTACGAGCGGGAGAAACACGAACACCGGGGAGCTGTTTTTT. Protein: CASRRTSGRNTNTGELFF.

In this sample, this clonotype turned up a few times. The chain links TRBV12-3 or TRBV12-4 to TRBJ2-5; perhaps TRBD2 as D (6 bases). This CDR3 has 12 residues. V lost 9 bases to trimming and J lost 5 bases, with 13 bases between them. CDR3 sequence: CASSGGDETQYF. CDR3 DNA: TGTGCCAGTTCCGGGGGAGATGAGACCCAGTACTTC.

The table lists this clonotype with many counts. The chain carries TRBV12-3 or TRBV12-4 and TRBJ2-1; 12 bases fit TRBD2. This CDR3 has 15 residues. V gave up 7 bases and J gave up 8 bases; unmatched junction bases: 9. CDR3: CASTFTSGGLDEQFF. The CDR3 coding sequence is TGTGCCAGCACCTTTACTAGCGGGGGGCTGGATGAGCAGTTCTTC.

This clonotype was seen a handful of times. The genes are TRBV7-2 and TRBJ1-5, with D hard to call. Germline loops: CDR1 SGHTA, CDR2 FQGNSA. The CDR3 covers 13 residues. Trimming pared 6 bases from V and 5 bases from J, leaving 11 bases between. CDR3 bases: TGTGCCAGCAGTTCCGGTGGGGATCAGCCCCAGCATTTT. Its protein product is CASSSGGDQPQHF.

This clonotype has a count of ten or more. The rearrangement joins TRBV4-3 to TRBJ1-2, with 7 bases matching TRBD1. The CDR3 has 15 amino acids. Germline-derived CDR1 and CDR2 are LGHNA and YSLEER. V gave up 3 bases and J gave up 6 bases; unmatched junction bases: 10. The CDR3 spells CASSQNSGGIHGYTF. CDR3 nucleotide sequence: TGCGCCAGCAGCCAGAATTCAGGGGGAATCCATGGCTACACCTTC.

The chain couples TRBV6-1 to TRBJ2-1; D might be TRBD1 (6 bases). V was pared by 5 bases and J by 2 bases, with 19 bases between. This CDR3 is built from 17 residues. CDR1 and CDR2 (germline): MNHNS, SASEGT. The CDR3: CASSSKATGSTYNEQFF. The DNA of the CDR3 is TGTGCCAGCAGTAGCAAGGCCACAGGGTCTACCTACAATGAGCAGTTCTTC.

This clonotype was seen many times. CDR3 sequence: CASSLDRLAGNFF. DNA for the CDR3: TGTGCCAGCAGCTTAGATAGACTAGCGGGGAATTTCTTC. This rearrangement joins TRBV5-6 to TRBJ2-1, with 11 bases matching TRBD2. The germline gives CDR1 SGHDT, CDR2 YYEEEE. The CDR3 consists of 13 residues. Trimming took 2 bases from V and 16 from J; bases not matched to a gene: 8.

There are many counts of this clonotype. The chain carries TRBV25-1 and TRBJ2-4; 13 nucleotides agree with TRBD2. Trimming at V came to 2 bases and at J to 11 bases, leaving 6 bases not matched to a gene. Germline CDR1 reads MGHDK; CDR2 reads SYGVNS. This CDR3 has 15 residues. CDR3 protein: CASSEPRTSGGLQYF. DNA of the CDR3: TGTGCCAGCAGTGAACCGAGGACTAGCGGGGGACTTCAGTACTTC. Variable domain in full (rest from reference TRBV25-1 and TRBJ2-4): EADIYQTPRYLVIGTGKKITLECSQTMGHDKMYWYQQDPGMELHLIHYSYGVNSTEKGDLSSESTVSRIRTEHFPLTLESARPSHTSQYLCASSEPRTSGGLQYFGAGTRLSVL.

This clonotype was detected many times. This chain uses TRBV5-1 with TRBJ2-7; 7 bases map to TRBD1. The germline gives CDR1 SGHRS, CDR2 YFSETQ. V lost 3 bases, J lost 2 bases, and 11 bases stayed unmatched. CDR3 length equals 16 residues. CDR3 DNA: TGCGCCAGCAGCTGGAATCCCACAGGGGCCACCTACGAGCAGTACTTC. Its protein is CASSWNPTGATYEQYF.

This clonotype was detected many times. The chain uses TRBV28 and TRBJ2-5; D is undetermined. V lost 2 bases, J lost 1 base, and 14 bases lay in between. The CDR3 is 16 residues long. CDR1 is MDHEN, CDR2 SYDVKM, per germline. The DNA for the CDR3 is TGTGCCAGCAGTTTAGATCCAGGTTTGCTCCAAGAGACCCAGTACTTC. The encoded protein is CASSLDPGLLQETQYF.

This clonotype was recorded many times. V usage is TRBV3-1 and J usage is TRBJ1-1, with D possibly matching TRBD1 (6 bases). This CDR3 contains 15 residues. V lost 2 bases and J 5 bases, leaving 15 bases between the germline ends. Germline-derived CDR1 and CDR2 are LGHDT and YNNKEL (reference sequence). The CDR3 spells CASSQNNRVGTEAFF. The CDR3 nucleotides are TGTGCCAGCAGCCAAAACAACAGGGTAGGGACTGAAGCTTTCTTT.

Details on this clonotype: Possible read error: a much larger clone is one base away. V usage is TRBV5-6 and J usage is TRBJ1-3; D gene uncertain. This CDR3 contains 16 residues. Germline loops: CDR1 SGHDT, CDR2 YYEEEE. Here the CDR3 DNA reads TGTGCCAGCAGGGCGCCCGGACCAGACTCTGGAAACACCACATATTTT. This encodes CASRAPGPDSGNTTYF.

This clonotype was counted only a few times. The chain couples TRBV4-2 to TRBJ2-7, with 8 bases fitting TRBD1. CDR3 size: 15 residues. Germline CDR1 LGHNA, CDR2 YNFKEQ. Trimming took 0 bases from V and 9 from J; bases not matched to a gene: 10. The CDR3 nucleotides are TGTGCCAGCAGCCAAGAAGGGACAGGACCGTTTTGGCAGTACTTC. This codes for CASSQEGTGPFWQYF.

This clonotype was seen many times. The chain uses TRBV7-8 and TRBJ2-7; D ambiguous. The CDR3 contains 16 residues. Germline V CDR1 and CDR2: SGHVS, FQNEAQ. V lost 1 base to trimming and J lost 0 bases, with 13 bases between them. CDR3 nucleotide sequence: TGTGCCAGCAGCTTAGTTGGGCGCCAAAGCTCCTACGAGCAGTACTTC. It specifies CASSLVGRQSSYEQYF. Full variable domain (missing parts from reference TRBV7-8 and TRBJ2-7): GAGVSQSPRYKVAKRGQDVALRCDPISGHVSLFWYQQALGQGPEFLTYFQNEAQLDKSGLPSDRFFAERPEGSVSTLKIQRTQQEDSAVYLCASSLVGRQSSYEQYFGPGTRLTVT.

In its sample, this clonotype was seen many times. The gene calls are TRBV10-2 and TRBJ2-1, with 12 bases lining up with TRBD2. Germline lookup yields CDR1 WSHSY and CDR2 SAAADI. CDR3 size: 15 residues. J lost 4 bases, V lost 6 bases, and 4 bases had no gene match. The CDR3 nucleotides are TGCGCCAGCAGCGGCGGGACTAGCGGGTACAATGAGCAGTTCTTC. Amino acid sequence: CASSGGTSGYNEQFF.